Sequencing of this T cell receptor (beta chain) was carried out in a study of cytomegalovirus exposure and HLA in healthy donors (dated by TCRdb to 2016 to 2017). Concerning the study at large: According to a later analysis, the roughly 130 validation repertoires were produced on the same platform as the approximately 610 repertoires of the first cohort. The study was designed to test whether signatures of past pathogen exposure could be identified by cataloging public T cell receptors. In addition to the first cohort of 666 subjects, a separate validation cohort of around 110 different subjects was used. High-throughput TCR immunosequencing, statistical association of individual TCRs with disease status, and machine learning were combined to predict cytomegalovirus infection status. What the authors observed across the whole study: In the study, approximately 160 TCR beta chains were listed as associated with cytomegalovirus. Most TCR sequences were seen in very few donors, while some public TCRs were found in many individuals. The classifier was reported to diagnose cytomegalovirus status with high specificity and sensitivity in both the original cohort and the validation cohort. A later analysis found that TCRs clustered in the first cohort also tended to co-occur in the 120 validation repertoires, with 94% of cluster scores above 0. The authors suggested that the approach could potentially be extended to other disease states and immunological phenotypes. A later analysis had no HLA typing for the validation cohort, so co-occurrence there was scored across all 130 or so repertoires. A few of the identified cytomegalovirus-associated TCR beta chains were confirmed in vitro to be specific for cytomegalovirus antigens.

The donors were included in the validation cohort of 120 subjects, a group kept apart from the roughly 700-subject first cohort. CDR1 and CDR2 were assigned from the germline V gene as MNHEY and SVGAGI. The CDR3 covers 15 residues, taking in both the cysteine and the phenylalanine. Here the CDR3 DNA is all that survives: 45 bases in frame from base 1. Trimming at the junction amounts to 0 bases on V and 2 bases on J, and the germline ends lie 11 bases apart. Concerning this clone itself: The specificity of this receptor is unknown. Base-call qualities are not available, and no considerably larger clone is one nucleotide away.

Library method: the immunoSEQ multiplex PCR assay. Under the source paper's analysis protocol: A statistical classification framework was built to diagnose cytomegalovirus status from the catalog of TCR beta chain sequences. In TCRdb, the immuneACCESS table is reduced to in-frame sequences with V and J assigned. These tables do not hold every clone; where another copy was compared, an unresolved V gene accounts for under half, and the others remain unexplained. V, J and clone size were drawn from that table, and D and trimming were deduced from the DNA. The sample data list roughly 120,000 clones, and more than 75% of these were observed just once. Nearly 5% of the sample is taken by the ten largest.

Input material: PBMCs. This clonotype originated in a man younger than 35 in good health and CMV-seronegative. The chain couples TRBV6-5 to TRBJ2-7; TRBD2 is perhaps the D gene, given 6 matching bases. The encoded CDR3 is CASSYSGTLTYEQYF. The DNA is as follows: TGTGCCAGCAGTTACTCGGGGACTTTGACCTACGAGCAGTACTTC.